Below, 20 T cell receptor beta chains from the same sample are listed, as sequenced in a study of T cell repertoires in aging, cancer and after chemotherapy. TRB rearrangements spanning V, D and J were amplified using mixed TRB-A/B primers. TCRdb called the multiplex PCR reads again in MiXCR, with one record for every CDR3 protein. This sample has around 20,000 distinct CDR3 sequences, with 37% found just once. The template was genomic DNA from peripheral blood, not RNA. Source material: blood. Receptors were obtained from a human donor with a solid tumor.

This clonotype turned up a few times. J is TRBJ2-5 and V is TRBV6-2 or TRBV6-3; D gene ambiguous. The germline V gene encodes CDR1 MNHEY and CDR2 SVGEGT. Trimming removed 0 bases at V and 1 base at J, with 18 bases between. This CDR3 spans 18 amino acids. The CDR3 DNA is TGTGCCAGCAGTTACTCGAGATCTTTCTTGGCGGCCCAAGAGACCCAGTACTTC. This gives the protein CASSYSRSFLAAQETQYF.

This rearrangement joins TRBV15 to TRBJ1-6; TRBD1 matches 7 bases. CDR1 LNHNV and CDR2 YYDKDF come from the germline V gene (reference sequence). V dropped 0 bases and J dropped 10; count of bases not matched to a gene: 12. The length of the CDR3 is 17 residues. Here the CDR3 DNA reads TGTGCCACCAGCAGAGATCCCGACAGGGTATGGGACTCACCCCTCCACTTT. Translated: CATSRDPDRVWDSPLHF.

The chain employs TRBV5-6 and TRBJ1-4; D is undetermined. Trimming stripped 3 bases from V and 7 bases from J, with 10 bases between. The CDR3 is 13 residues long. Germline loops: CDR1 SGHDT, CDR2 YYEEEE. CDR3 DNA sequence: TGTGCCAGCAGCTCCAACCCGGGTGAAAAACTGTTTTTT. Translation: CASSSNPGEKLFF.

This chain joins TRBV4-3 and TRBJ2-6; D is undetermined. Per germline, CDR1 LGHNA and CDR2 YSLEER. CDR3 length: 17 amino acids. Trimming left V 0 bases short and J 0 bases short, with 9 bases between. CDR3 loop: CASSQDGQNSGANVLTF. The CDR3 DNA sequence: TGCGCCAGCAGCCAAGATGGGCAGAACTCTGGGGCCAACGTCCTGACTTTC.

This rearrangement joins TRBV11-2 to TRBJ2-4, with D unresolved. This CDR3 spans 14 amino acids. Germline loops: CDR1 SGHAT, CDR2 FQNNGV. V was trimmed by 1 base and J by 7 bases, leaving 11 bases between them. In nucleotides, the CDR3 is TGTGCCAGCAGCTTAGCGGTACCAATGAACATTCAGTACTTC. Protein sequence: CASSLAVPMNIQYF.

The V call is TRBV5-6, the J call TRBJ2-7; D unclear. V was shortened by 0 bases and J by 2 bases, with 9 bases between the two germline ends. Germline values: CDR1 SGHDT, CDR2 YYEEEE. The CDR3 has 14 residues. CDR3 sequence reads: CASSLGVGAYEQYF. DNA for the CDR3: TGTGCCAGCAGCTTGGGGGTGGGCGCCTACGAGCAGTACTTC.

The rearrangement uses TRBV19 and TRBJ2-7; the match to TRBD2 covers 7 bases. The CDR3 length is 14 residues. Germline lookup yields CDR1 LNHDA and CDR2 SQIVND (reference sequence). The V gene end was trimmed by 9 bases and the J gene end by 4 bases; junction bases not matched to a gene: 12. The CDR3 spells CARRMTSGKYEQYF. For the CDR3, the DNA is TGTGCCAGGAGGATGACGAGCGGGAAATACGAGCAGTACTTC.

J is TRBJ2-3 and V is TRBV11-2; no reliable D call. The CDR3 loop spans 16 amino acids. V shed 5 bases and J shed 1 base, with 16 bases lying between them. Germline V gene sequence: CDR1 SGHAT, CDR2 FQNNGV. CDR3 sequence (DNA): TGTGCCAGCAGCCCCCAGCCCCGGTCGGGCACAGATACGCAGTATTTT. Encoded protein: CASSPQPRSGTDTQYF.

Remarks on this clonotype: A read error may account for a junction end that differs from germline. The DNA of the CDR3 is TGTGCCACCAGTGACGGATGGGGGGCGGAGACCCAGTACTTC. Encoded protein: CATSDGWGAETQYF. The chain uses TRBV27 and TRBJ2-5, with D perhaps given as TRBD1 or TRBD2 (6 bases each). The CDR3 is 14 residues long. Germline loops: CDR1 MNHEY, CDR2 SMNVEV (reference sequence).

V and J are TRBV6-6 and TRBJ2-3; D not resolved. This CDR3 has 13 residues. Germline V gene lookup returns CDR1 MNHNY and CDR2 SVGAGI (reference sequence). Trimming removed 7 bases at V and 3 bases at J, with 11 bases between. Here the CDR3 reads CASTSHRTDTQYF. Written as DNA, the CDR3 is TGTGCCAGCACTTCCCACCGAACAGATACGCAGTATTTT.

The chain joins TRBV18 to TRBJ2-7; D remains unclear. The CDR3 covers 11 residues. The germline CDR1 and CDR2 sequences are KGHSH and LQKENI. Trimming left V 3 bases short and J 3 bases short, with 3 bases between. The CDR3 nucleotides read TGTGCCAGCTCACCCGACTACGAGCAGTACTTC. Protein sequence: CASSPDYEQYF.

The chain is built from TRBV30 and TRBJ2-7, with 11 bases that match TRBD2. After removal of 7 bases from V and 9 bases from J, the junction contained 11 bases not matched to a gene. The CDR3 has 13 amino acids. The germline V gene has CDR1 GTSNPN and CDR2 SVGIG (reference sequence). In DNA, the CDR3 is TGTGCCTTCCTAGCGGTAGCGGGGGGGCCGCAGTACTTC. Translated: CAFLAVAGGPQYF. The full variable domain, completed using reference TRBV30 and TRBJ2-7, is SQTIHQWPATLVQPVGSPLSLECTVEGTSNPNLYWYRQAAGRGLQLLFYSVGIGQISSEVPQNLSASRPQDRQFILSSKKLLLSDSGFYLCAFLAVAGGPQYFGPGTRLTVT.

CDR3 sequence reads: CASSEEVSYEQYF. The CDR3 bases are TGTGCCAGCAGTGAAGAGGTATCCTACGAGCAGTACTTC. The rearrangement joins TRBV25-1 to TRBJ2-7; D gene unclear. Germline-derived CDR1 and CDR2 are MGHDK and SYGVNS. Trimming took 2 bases from V and 1 from J, leaving 6 bases between them. The CDR3 length is 13 residues.

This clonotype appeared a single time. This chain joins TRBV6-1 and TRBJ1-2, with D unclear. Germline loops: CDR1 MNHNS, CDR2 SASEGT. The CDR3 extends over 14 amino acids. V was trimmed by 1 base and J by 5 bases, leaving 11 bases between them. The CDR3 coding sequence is TGTGCCAGCAGTGAAGGGTACAGTGGGTATGGCTACACCTTC. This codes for CASSEGYSGYGYTF.

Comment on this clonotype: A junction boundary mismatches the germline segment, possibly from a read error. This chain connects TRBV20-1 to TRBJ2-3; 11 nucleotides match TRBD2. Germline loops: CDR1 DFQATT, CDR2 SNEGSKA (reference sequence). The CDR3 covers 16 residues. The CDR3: CSSRGELAGEIDTQYF. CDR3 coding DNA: TGCAGTTCTAGAGGGGAACTAGCGGGAGAGATTGATACGCAGTATTTT.

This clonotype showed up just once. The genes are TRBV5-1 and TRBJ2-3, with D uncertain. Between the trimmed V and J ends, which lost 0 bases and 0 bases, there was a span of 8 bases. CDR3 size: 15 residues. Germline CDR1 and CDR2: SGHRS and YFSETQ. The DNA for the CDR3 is TGCGCCAGCAGCTTGGTAGGTAGGAGCACAGATACGCAGTATTTT. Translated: CASSLVGRSTDTQYF.

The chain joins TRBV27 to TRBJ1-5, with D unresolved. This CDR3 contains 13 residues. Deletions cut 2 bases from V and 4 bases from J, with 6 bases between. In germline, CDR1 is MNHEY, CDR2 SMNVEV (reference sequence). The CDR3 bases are TGTGCCAGCAGTTTAATGTCAAATCAGCCCCAGCATTTT. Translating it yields CASSLMSNQPQHF.

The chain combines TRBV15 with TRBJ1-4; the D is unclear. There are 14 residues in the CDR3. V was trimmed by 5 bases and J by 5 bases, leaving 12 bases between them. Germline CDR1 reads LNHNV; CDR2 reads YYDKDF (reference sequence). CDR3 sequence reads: CATSFGVANEKLFF. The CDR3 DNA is TGTGCCACCAGCTTCGGGGTAGCAAATGAAAAACTGTTTTTT.

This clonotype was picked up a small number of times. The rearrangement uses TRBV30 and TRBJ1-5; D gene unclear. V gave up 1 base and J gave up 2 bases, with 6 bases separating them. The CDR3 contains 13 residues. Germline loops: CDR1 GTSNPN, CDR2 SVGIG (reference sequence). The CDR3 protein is CAWSDGGNQPQHF. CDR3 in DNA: TGTGCCTGGAGTGACGGGGGCAATCAGCCCCAGCATTTT.

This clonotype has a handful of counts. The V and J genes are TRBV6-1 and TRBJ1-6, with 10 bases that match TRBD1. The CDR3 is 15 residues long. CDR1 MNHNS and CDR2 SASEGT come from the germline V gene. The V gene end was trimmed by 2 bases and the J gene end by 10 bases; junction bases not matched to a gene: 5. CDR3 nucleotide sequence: TGTGCCAGCAGTGAACACGGGACAGGGGTATCACCCCTCCACTTT. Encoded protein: CASSEHGTGVSPLHF.